This TCR beta chain was sequenced during a study of cytotoxic CD8 clonotypes in ibrutinib-treated CLL. Study summary: Response sampling came at median 12 months of treatment, ranging roughly 6 to 36 months. Findings and limits, study-wide: Treatment left the uncommon public clonotypes either contracted or stable in frequency.

The method was immunoSEQ multiplex PCR; TCRdb's version includes in-frame clones alone and lacks a portion of them. This sample has a few hundred thousand clones, with roughly 71% found just once. As concerns this clone: Its specificity is unknown.

The CDR3 covers 13 residues. V gave up 8 bases and J gave up 2 bases, with 12 bases separating them. Looked up from germline, CDR1 is MNHNS and CDR2 is SASEGT. This specimen consisted of PBMCs, obtained after 36 months of ibrutinib treatment. The chain links TRBV6-1 to TRBJ2-5, with TRBD1 as a possible D gene (5 bases). This receptor was identified in a human donor with chronic lymphocytic leukemia. The CDR3 bases are TGTGCCAGCCAGGACACCTTTCAAGAGACCCAGTACTTC. Translated: CASQDTFQETQYF.